This T cell receptor beta chain derives from a study of cytomegalovirus exposure and HLA in healthy donors. PCR primers comprised 60 Vbeta and 13 Jbeta primers. The repertoire was sequenced with immunoSEQ multiplex PCR; TCRdb's copy has only in-frame clones and lacks some. Of 70,000 to 95,000 clones detected, roughly four fifths appear once; the ten largest clones hold approximately 1.9%. The sequenced material came from PBMCs. The TCR originated in a young woman in good health and CMV-seronegative.

Written as DNA, the CDR3 is TGTGCCACCAGCAGAGTGGGGAGCACTGAAGCTTTCTTT. Translated, it gives CATSRVGSTEAFF. V is TRBV15 and J is TRBJ1-1; unclear D gene. There are 13 residues in the CDR3. The germline V gene encodes CDR1 LNHNV and CDR2 YYDKDF (reference sequence). Trimming took off 1 base at V and 4 bases at J, with 7 bases between the two ends.